This TCR beta chain was sequenced for a study of T cells in Graves' hyperthyroidism and ophthalmopathy. Study-wide context: Peripheral blood was secured at the point of initial diagnosis, before any treatment.

The CDR3 length is 15 residues. J gave up 4 bases and V 3 bases, and 5 bases lay outside the gene matches. Germline V gene lookup returns CDR1 SNHLY and CDR2 FYNNEI. Regions amplified from RNA transcripts were the TCR beta CDR3 regions. During a first-round RT-PCR of the TCR CDR3, the HTBI primer set was used. One entry per CDR3 protein, called by TCRdb with MiXCR from the multiplex PCR reads. In the table there are 600,000 to 650,000 distinct CDR3 sequences, less than 25% of which are singletons. In its sample, this clonotype was seen many times. The chain carries TRBV2 and TRBJ1-5, with TRBD1 matching 8 bases. This receptor was taken from a man aged 30 to 39 with Graves' ophthalmopathy. Sequenced sample: blood. CDR3 protein: CASSDQGAGNQPQHF. CDR3 DNA: TGTGCCAGCAGTGATCAGGGGGCGGGGAATCAGCCCCAGCATTTT.